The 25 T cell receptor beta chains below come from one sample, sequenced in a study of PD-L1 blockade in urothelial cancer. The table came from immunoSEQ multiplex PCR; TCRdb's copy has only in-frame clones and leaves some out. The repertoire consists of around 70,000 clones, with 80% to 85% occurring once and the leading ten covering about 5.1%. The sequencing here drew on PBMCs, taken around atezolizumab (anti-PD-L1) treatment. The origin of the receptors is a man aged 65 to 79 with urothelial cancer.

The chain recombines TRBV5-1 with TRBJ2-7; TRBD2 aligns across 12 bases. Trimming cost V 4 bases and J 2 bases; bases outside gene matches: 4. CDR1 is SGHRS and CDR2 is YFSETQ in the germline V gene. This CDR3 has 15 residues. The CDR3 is CASSPRTSGAYEQYF. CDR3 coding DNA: TGCGCCAGCAGCCCAAGGACTAGCGGGGCCTACGAGCAGTACTTC.

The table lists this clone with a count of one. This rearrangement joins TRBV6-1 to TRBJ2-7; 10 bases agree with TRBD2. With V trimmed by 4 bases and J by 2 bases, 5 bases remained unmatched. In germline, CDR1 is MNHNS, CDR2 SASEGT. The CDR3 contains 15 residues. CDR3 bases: TGTGCCAGCAGTGGCCTAGCGGGAGCAGCCTACGAGCAGTACTTC. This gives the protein CASSGLAGAAYEQYF.

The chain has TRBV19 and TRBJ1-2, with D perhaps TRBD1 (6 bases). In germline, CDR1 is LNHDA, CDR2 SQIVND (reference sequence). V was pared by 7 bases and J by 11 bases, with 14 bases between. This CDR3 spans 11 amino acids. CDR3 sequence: CASTGTTGYTF. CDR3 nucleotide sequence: TGTGCCAGTACGGGGACAACTGGGTACACCTTC.

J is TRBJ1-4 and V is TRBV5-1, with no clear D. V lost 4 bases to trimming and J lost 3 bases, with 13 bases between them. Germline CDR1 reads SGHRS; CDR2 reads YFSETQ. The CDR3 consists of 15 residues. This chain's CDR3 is CASSQVGAANEKLFF. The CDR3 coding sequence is TGCGCCAGCAGCCAAGTGGGAGCGGCTAATGAAAAACTGTTTTTT.

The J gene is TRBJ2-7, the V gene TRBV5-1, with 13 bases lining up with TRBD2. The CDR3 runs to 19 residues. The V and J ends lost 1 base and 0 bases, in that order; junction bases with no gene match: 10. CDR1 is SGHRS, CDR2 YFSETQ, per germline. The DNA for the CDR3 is TGCGCCAGCAGCTTGCGGACTAGCGGGAGCCTTAGACTCTCCTACGAGCAGTACTTC. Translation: CASSLRTSGSLRLSYEQYF.

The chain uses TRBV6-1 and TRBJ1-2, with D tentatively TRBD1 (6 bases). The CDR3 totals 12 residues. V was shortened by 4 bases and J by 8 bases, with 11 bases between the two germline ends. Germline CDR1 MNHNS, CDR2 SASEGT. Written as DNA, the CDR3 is TGTGCCAGCAGTGGGGACAAATACGGCTACACCTTC. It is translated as CASSGDKYGYTF.

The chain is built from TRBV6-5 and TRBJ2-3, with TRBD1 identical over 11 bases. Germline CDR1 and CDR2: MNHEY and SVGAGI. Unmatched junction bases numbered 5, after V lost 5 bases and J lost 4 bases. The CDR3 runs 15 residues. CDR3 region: CASSLGQGAADTQYF. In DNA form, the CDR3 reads TGTGCCAGCAGTCTCGGACAGGGGGCCGCAGATACGCAGTATTTT.

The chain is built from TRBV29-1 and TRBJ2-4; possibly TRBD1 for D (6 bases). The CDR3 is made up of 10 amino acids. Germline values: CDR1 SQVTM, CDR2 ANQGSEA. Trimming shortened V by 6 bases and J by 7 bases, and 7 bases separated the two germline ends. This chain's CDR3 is CSVGQNIQYF. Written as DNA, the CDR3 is TGCAGCGTCGGACAGAACATTCAGTACTTC. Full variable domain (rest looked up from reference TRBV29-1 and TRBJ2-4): SAVISQKPSRDICQRGTSLTIQCQVDSQVTMMFWYRQQPGQSLTLIATANQGSEATYESGFVIDKFPISRPNLTFSTLTVSNMSPEDSSIYLCSVGQNIQYFGAGTRLSVL.

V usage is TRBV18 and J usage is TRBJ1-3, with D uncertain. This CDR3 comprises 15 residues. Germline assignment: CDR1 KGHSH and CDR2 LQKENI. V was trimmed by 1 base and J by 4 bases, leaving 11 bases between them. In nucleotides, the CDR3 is TGTGCCAGCTCACCACAGGGAGTCTTCGGAAACACCATATATTTT. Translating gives CASSPQGVFGNTIYF.

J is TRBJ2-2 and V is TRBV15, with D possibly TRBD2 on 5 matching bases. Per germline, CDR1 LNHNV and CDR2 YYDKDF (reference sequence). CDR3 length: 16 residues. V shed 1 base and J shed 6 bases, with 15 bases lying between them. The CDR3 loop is CATSRAPSSKSGELFF. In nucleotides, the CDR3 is TGTGCCACCAGCAGAGCTCCTAGCTCGAAGTCCGGGGAGCTGTTTTTT.

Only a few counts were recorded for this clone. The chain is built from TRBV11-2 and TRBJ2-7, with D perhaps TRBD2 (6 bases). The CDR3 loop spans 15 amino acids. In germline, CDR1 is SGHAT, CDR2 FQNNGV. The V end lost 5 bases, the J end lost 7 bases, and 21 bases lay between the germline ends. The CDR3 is CASSPAGLAPGEQYF. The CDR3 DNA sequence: TGTGCCAGCAGCCCCGCGGGGCTAGCGCCGGGGGAGCAGTACTTC.

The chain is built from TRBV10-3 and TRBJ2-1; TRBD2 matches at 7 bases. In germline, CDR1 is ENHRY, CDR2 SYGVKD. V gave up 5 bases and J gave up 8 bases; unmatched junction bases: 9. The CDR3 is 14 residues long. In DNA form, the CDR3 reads TGTGCCATCAGTTACCGGGGGGAGCGGGATGAGCAGTTCTTC. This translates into CAISYRGERDEQFF.

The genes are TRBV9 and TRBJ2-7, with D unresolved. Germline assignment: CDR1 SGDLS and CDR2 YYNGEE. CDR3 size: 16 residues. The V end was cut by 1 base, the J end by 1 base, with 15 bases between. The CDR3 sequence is CASSVSVAGLSYEQYF. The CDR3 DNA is TGTGCCAGCAGCGTATCGGTGGCAGGCCTATCCTACGAGCAGTACTTC.

The CDR3: CASSLSDREWDDSYEQYF. For the CDR3, the DNA is TGTGCCAGCAGCTTATCTGACAGGGAATGGGACGACTCCTACGAGCAGTACTTC. The chain links TRBV7-6 to TRBJ2-7; 7 bases map to TRBD1. The CDR3 sequence is 18 residues long. The V gene end was trimmed by 2 bases and the J gene end by 0 bases; junction bases not matched to a gene: 13. CDR1 and CDR2 (germline): SGHVS, FNYEAQ.

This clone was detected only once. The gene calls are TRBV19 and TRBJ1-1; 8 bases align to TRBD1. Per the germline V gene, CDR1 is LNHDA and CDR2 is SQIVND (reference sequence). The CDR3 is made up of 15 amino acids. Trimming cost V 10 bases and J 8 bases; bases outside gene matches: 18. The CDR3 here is CATRTGLSSALEAFF. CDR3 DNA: TGTGCCACCAGGACAGGGTTAAGCTCGGCGTTGGAAGCTTTCTTT.

Here the CDR3 DNA reads TGTGCCAGCAGCCCCAGACTAGCGGGAGGCATTCCAGATACGCAGTATTTT. Its protein product is CASSPRLAGGIPDTQYF. V and J are TRBV7-7 and TRBJ2-3, with 13 bases matching TRBD2. The J segment lost 4 bases and the V segment lost 5 bases, leaving 9 bases of the junction unmatched. Germline assignment: CDR1 SSHAT and CDR2 FNYEAQ (reference sequence). This CDR3 is built from 17 residues.

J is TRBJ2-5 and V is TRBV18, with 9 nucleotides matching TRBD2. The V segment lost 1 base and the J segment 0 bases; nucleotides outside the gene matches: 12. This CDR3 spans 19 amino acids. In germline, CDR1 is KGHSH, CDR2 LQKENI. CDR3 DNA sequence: TGTGCCAGCTCACCACTTAGACGCCAGCGGGAGGCAAACCAAGAGACCCAGTACTTC. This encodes CASSPLRRQREANQETQYF.

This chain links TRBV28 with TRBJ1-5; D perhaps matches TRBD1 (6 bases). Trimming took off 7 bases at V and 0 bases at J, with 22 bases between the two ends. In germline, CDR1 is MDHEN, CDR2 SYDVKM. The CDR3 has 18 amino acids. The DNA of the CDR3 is TGTGCCAGCACGGGCCTCGGACAGCTAGTCTATAGCAATCAGCCCCAGCATTTT. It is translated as CASTGLGQLVYSNQPQHF.

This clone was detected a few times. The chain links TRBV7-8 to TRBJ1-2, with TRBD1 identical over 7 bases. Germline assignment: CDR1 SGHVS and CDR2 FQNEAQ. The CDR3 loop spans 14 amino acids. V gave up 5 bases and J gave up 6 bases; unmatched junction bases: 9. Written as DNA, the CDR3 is TGTGCCAGCAGCACAGGGACAGCAGACCATGGCTACACCTTC. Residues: CASSTGTADHGYTF.

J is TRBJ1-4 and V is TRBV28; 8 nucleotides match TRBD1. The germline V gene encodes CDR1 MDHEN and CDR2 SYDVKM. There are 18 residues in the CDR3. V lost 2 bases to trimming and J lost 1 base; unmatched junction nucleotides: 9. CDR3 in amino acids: CASSLVGTGFLTNEKLFF. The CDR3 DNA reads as TGTGCCAGCAGTTTAGTCGGGACAGGTTTTTTAACTAATGAAAAACTGTTTTTT. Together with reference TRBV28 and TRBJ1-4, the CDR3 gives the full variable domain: DVKVTQSSRYLVKRTGEKVFLECVQDMDHENMFWYRQDPGLGLRLIYFSYDVKMKEKGDIPEGYSVSREKKERFSLILESASTNQTSMYLCASSLVGTGFLTNEKLFFGSGTQLSVL.

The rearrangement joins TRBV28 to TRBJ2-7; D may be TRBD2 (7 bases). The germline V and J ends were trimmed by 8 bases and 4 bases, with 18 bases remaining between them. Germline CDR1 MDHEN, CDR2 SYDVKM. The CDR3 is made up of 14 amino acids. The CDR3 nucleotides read TGTGCCAGCTCTACCCAGGGGAGGGGTTACGAGCAGTACTTC. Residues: CASSTQGRGYEQYF.

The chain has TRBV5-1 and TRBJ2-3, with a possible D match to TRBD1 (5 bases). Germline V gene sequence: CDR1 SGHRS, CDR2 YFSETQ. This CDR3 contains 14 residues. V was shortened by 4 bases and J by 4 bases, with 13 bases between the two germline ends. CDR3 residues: CASSPLGRADTQYF. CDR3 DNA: TGCGCCAGCAGCCCCTTGGGGCGCGCAGATACGCAGTATTTT.

CDR3 sequence: CASSELVGGGYTF. In DNA form, the CDR3 reads TGTGCCAGCAGTGAGCTCGTAGGGGGTGGCTACACCTTC. The chain employs TRBV2 and TRBJ1-2; a weak D match, TRBD1 (6 bases). Germline V gene lookup returns CDR1 SNHLY and CDR2 FYNNEI. Trimming removed 3 bases from V and 7 bases from J, with 12 bases in between. CDR3 length: 13 residues.

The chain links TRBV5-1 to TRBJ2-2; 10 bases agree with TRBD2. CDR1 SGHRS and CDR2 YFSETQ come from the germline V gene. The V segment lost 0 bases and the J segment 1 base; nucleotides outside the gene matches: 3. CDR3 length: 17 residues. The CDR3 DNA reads TGCGCCAGCAGCTTGGGGACTAGCGGATTGAACACCGGGGAGCTGTTTTTT. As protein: CASSLGTSGLNTGELFF.

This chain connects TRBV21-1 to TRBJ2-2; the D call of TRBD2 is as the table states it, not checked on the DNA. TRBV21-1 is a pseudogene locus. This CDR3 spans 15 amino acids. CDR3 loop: CASSKDSVRTGELFF. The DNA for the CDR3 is TGTGCCAGCAGCAAAGACTCGGTGAGAACCGGGGAGCTGTTTTTT.